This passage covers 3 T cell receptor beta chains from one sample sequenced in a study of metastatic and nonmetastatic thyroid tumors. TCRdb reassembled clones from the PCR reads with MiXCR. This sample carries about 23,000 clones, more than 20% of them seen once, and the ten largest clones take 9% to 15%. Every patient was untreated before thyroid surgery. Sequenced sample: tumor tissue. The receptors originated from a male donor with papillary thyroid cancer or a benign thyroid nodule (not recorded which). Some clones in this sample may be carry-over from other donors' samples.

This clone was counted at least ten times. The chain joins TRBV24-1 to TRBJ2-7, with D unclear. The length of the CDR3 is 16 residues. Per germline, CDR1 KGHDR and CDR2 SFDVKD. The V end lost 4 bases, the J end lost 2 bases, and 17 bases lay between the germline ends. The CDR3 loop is CATSDPVGEGPYEQYF. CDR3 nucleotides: TGTGCCACCAGTGACCCCGTTGGGGAAGGCCCCTACGAGCAGTACTTC.

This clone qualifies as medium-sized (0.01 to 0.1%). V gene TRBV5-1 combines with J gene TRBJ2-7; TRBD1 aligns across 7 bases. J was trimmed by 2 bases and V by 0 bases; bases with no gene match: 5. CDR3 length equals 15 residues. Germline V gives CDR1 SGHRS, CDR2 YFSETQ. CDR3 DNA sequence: TGCGCCAGCAGCTTGGTTCAGGGGGTTCCCTACGAGCAGTACTTC. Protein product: CASSLVQGVPYEQYF.

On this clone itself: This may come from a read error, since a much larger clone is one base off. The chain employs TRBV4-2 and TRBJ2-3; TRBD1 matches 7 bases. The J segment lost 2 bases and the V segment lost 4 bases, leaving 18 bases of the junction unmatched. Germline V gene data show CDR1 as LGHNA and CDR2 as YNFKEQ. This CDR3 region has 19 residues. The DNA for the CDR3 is TGTGCCAGCAGCCCAAGGCTCAGGGGGAGTTTCCATCCCACAGATACGCAGTATTTT. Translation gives CASSPRLRGSFHPTDTQYF.